Each of the 21 T cell receptor beta chains below was sequenced from the same sample in a study of cytomegalovirus exposure and HLA in healthy donors. Vbeta (60) and Jbeta (13) primers were used in the PCR. Sequencing was performed with immunoSEQ multiplex PCR; in TCRdb, only in-frame clones are kept and a portion is missing. Among fewer than 150,000 clones, approximately 74% were seen once, and the ten largest hold around 3.9%. Sequenced input: PBMCs. Receptor source: a woman in her thirties or forties in good health and CMV-seropositive.

The chain combines TRBV13 with TRBJ2-5; the match to TRBD2 covers 10 bases. The ends lost 3 bases at V and 0 bases at J; junction bases unmatched: 4. Germline CDR1 and CDR2: PRHDT and FYEKMQ (reference sequence). The CDR3 is 16 residues long. CDR3 nucleotide sequence: TGTGCCAGCAGCTTCATAGCGGGAGGAGACCAAGAGACCCAGTACTTC. Residues: CASSFIAGGDQETQYF.

The chain links TRBV4-3 to TRBJ2-1; D not resolved. This CDR3 contains 13 residues. Trimming cost V 1 base and J 5 bases, with 6 bases left between them. Per germline, CDR1 LGHNA and CDR2 YSLEER. The CDR3 protein is CASSQGANNEQFF. In nucleotides, the CDR3 is TGCGCCAGCAGCCAAGGGGCAAACAATGAGCAGTTCTTC.

This chain joins TRBV5-4 and TRBJ1-1; possibly TRBD1 for D (6 bases). Trimming took off 0 bases at V and 1 base at J, with 10 bases between the two ends. CDR1 and CDR2 from the germline V gene are SGHNT and YYREEE (reference sequence). The CDR3 has 15 amino acids. The chain's CDR3 is CASSLARGRNTEAFF. The CDR3 DNA sequence: TGTGCCAGCAGCTTGGCAAGGGGGAGGAACACTGAAGCTTTCTTT.

The chain is built from TRBV5-1 and TRBJ1-1, with 7 bases aligning to TRBD1. The V segment lost 4 bases and the J segment 1 base; nucleotides outside the gene matches: 25. The germline gives CDR1 SGHRS, CDR2 YFSETQ. The CDR3 is 21 amino acids. CDR3 loop: CASSRQGGGNRLDNANTEAFF. The CDR3 DNA reads TGCGCCAGCAGCCGGCAGGGGGGCGGCAACAGACTAGACAATGCGAACACTGAAGCTTTCTTT.

The chain employs TRBV30 and TRBJ1-1, with 9 bases that match TRBD1. The CDR3 sequence is 14 residues long. V lost 8 bases, J lost 5 bases, and 12 bases stayed unmatched. Germline CDR1 is GTSNPN and CDR2 is SVGIG (reference sequence). DNA for the CDR3: TGTGCCGGGGACAGGGTATTCATGGGAACTGAAGCTTTCTTT. This encodes CAGDRVFMGTEAFF.

V usage is TRBV12-5 and J usage is TRBJ1-1, with D possibly TRBD1 on 6 matching bases. The germline gives CDR1 LGHNT, CDR2 FRNRAP. The V end lost 5 bases, the J end lost 4 bases, and 14 bases lay between the germline ends. The CDR3 length is 14 residues. This chain's CDR3 is CASGPYGRGTEAFF. As DNA, the CDR3 is TGTGCTAGTGGTCCTTATGGCAGGGGCACTGAAGCTTTCTTT.

The gene calls are TRBV2 and TRBJ2-5; 12 bases align to TRBD2. The CDR3 is 16 amino acids. V gave up 4 bases and J gave up 5 bases; unmatched junction bases: 8. The germline gives CDR1 SNHLY, CDR2 FYNNEI. CDR3: CASSGTSGGRRETQYF. The DNA for the CDR3 is TGTGCCAGCAGTGGAACTAGCGGGGGGCGGAGGGAGACCCAGTACTTC.

There are a few counts of this clone. The rearrangement links TRBV27 to TRBJ2-2, with TRBD2 matching 14 bases. V shed 6 bases and J 7 bases; nucleotides not matched to a gene: 4. The CDR3 contains 15 residues. Germline V gene lookup returns CDR1 MNHEY and CDR2 SMNVEV (reference sequence). The CDR3 bases are TGTGCCAGCAGAGGACTAGCGGGAGGTGGCGGGGAGCTGTTTTTT. This codes for CASRGLAGGGGELFF.

The chain combines TRBV6-5 with TRBJ2-1, with TRBD1 identical over 10 bases. From germline, CDR1 is MNHEY and CDR2 SVGAGI. The CDR3 contains 15 residues. Trimming took 5 bases from V and 6 from J; bases not matched to a gene: 7. The CDR3 is CASSVDRGHFNEQFF. The CDR3 region has the DNA TGTGCCAGCAGTGTCGACAGGGGGCACTTCAATGAGCAGTTCTTC.

The V and J genes are TRBV4-2 and TRBJ2-2, with 7 positions matching TRBD2. The CDR3 sequence is 16 residues long. Trimming removed 5 bases from V and 2 bases from J; junction bases left unmatched: 8. The germline gives CDR1 LGHNA, CDR2 YNFKEQ. DNA for the CDR3: TGTGCCAGCAGCTCCCGGGACTACTTAAACACCGGGGAGCTGTTTTTT. Amino acids: CASSSRDYLNTGELFF.

This chain links TRBV5-1 with TRBJ2-2; 11 nucleotides line up with TRBD2. CDR1 and CDR2 (germline): SGHRS, YFSETQ. V was clipped by 4 bases and J by 3 bases; unmatched bases: 2. The CDR3 contains 15 residues. CDR3 region: CASSLLAGDTGELFF. For the CDR3, the DNA is TGCGCCAGCAGCCTACTAGCGGGAGACACCGGGGAGCTGTTTTTT.

This clone has only a few counts. The chain carries TRBV5-8 and TRBJ1-5, with a weak D call TRBD1 (5 bases). Trimming took off 0 bases at V and 2 bases at J, with 9 bases between the two ends. The CDR3 length is 15 residues. Germline-derived CDR1 and CDR2 are SGHTS and YDEGEE. The CDR3, as DNA: TGTGCCAGCAGCTTGGACAGGATCCGCAATCAGCCCCAGCATTTT. It translates to CASSLDRIRNQPQHF.

This chain uses TRBV27 with TRBJ2-1, with 10 bases that match TRBD2. From germline, CDR1 is MNHEY and CDR2 SMNVEV (reference sequence). J was trimmed by 5 bases and V by 3 bases; bases with no gene match: 7. The CDR3 extends over 16 amino acids. The CDR3 sequence is CASSFRASGSHNEQFF. CDR3 bases: TGTGCCAGCAGTTTTAGGGCTAGCGGGAGCCACAATGAGCAGTTCTTC.

The chain couples TRBV4-2 to TRBJ1-1, with D tentatively TRBD1 (6 bases). This CDR3 is 14 amino acids long. V gave up 0 bases and J gave up 4 bases, with 9 bases separating them. Germline loops: CDR1 LGHNA, CDR2 YNFKEQ. The CDR3 coding sequence is TGTGCCAGCAGCCAAGATAGAGGGGGCACTGAAGCTTTCTTT. This encodes CASSQDRGGTEAFF.

This chain links TRBV7-3 with TRBJ2-5; TRBD1 matches at 11 bases. Germline V lookup: CDR1 SGHTA, CDR2 FQGTGA. V was clipped by 5 bases and J by 4 bases; unmatched bases: 6. The CDR3 runs 15 residues. CDR3 loop: CASSPGQGAVETQYF. The CDR3 DNA reads TGTGCCAGCAGCCCTGGACAGGGGGCTGTAGAGACCCAGTACTTC.

The V and J genes are TRBV19 and TRBJ1-4; TRBD1 matches at 9 bases. The J segment lost 5 bases and the V segment lost 8 bases, leaving 3 bases of the junction unmatched. Germline assignment: CDR1 LNHDA and CDR2 SQIVND (reference sequence). This CDR3 comprises 13 residues. CDR3 DNA sequence: TGTGCCAGTGGGACAGGGCCGAATGAAAAACTGTTTTTT. It encodes CASGTGPNEKLFF. Drawing the rest from reference TRBV19 and TRBJ1-4, the complete variable domain is DGGITQSPKYLFRKEGQNVTLSCEQNLNHDAMYWYRQDPGQGLRLIYYSQIVNDFQKGDIAEGYSVSREKKESFPLTVTSAQKNPTAFYLCASGTGPNEKLFFGSGTQLSVL.

The rearrangement uses TRBV7-9 and TRBJ1-1; 7 bases align to TRBD1. This CDR3 contains 15 residues. Germline CDR1 reads SEHNR; CDR2 reads FQNEAQ (reference sequence). The ends lost 1 base at V and 1 base at J; junction bases unmatched: 3. As DNA, the CDR3 is TGTGCCAGCAGCTTAGGCGACAGGGCGAACACTGAAGCTTTCTTT. Translated, it gives CASSLGDRANTEAFF. Drawing the rest from reference TRBV7-9 and TRBJ1-1, the complete variable domain is DTGVSQNPRHKITKRGQNVTFRCDPISEHNRLYWYRQTLGQGPEFLTYFQNEAQLEKSRLLSDRFSAERPKGSFSTLEIQRTEQGDSAMYLCASSLGDRANTEAFFGQGTRLTVV.

The chain combines TRBV2 with TRBJ1-1; the D is unclear. The germline gives CDR1 SNHLY, CDR2 FYNNEI. Deletions cut 3 bases from V and 7 bases from J, with 3 bases between. This CDR3 is built from 10 residues. CDR3 in amino acids: CASSDSEAFF. The CDR3 bases are TGTGCCAGCAGTGACAGTGAAGCTTTCTTT.

On this clone: The junction and the germline gene differ at one end; a read error may be behind it. The V gene is TRBV27, the J gene TRBJ2-2; possibly TRBD2 for D (5 bases). Germline V gives CDR1 MNHEY, CDR2 SMNVEV (reference sequence). CDR3 length: 15 amino acids. The CDR3 DNA reads as TGTGCCAGCAGTTCCCCGATCGGAAACACCGGGGAGCTGCTTTTT. The encoded protein is CASSSPIGNTGELLF.

This chain connects TRBV6-5 to TRBJ1-1, with D tentatively TRBD1 (5 bases). This CDR3 contains 13 residues. Germline V lookup: CDR1 MNHEY, CDR2 SVGAGI. Between the trimmed V and J ends, which lost 6 bases and 1 base, there was a span of 9 bases. The CDR3 loop is CASSLDRNTEAFF. CDR3 DNA sequence: TGTGCCAGCAGCTTAGACAGGAACACTGAAGCTTTCTTT.

The chain couples TRBV29-1 to TRBJ2-5; TRBD2 is a possible D gene (6 bases). CDR1 and CDR2 from the germline V gene are SQVTM and ANQGSEA. The CDR3 totals 13 residues. V dropped 7 bases and J dropped 5 bases, with 17 bases sitting between them. The CDR3 region has the DNA TGCAGCGCTGACCTCCGGGACTCCGAGACCCAGTACTTC. Residues: CSADLRDSETQYF.